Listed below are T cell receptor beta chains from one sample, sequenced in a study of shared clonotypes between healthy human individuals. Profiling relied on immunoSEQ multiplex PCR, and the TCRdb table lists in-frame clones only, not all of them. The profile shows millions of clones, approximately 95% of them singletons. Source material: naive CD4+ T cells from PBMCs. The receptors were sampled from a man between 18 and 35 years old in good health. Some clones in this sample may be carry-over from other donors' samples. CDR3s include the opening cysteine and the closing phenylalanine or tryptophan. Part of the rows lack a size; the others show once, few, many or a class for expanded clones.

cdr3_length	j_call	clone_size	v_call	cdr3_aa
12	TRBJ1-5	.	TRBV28	CASSSPNQPQHF
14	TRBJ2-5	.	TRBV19	CASEPVRGGETQYF
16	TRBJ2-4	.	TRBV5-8	CASSFSRVIAKNIQYF
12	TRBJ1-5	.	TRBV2	CASSRPNQPQHF
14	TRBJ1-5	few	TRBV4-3	CASSQRQGNQPQHF
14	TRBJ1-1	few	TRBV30	CAWTPRDRPVEAFF
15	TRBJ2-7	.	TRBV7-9	CASSTGTGGSYEQYF
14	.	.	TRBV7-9	CASSPGQGPYEQYF
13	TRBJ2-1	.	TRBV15	CATSEGPYNEQFF
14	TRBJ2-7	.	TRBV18	CASSPRTVNHEQYF
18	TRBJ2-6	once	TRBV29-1	CSVLLRLAGEGGANVLTF
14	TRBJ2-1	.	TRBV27	CASSLWAGGNEQFF
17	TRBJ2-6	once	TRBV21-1	CASSKKGGYSGANVLTF
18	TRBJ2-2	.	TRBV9	CASSPPGWGSAGAGELFF
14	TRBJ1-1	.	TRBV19	CASRTTGGTTEAFF
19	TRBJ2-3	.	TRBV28	CASSLAPLDREWGTDTQYF
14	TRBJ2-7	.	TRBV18	CASSSRQGTYEQYF
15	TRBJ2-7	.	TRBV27	CASSLVGGREDEQYF
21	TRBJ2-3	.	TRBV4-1	CASSQDRAFLADPRRAESQYF
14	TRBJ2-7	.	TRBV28	CASTTTGTPYEQYF
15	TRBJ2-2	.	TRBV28	CASREGPGGTGELFF
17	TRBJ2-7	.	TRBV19	CASSIRGSRQGKYEQYF
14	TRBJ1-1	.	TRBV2	CASREDRVDTEAFF
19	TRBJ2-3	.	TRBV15	CATSRGIRLAGGLTDTQYF
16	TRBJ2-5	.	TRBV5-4	CASSLTGTAFQETQYF
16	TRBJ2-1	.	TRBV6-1	CASSEGILRSYNEQFF
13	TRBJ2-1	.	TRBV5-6	CASSQGRGNEQFF
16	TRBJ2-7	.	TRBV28	CASSLPTSHPSYEQYF
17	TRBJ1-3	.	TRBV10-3	CAISPELLLSGGNTIYF
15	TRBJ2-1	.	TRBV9	CASSVRGFVHNEQFF
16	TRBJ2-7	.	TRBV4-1	CASSQGGTGSSYEQYF
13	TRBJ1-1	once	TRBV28	CAIYGGGNTEAFF
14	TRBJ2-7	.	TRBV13	CASSSTGRSYEQYF
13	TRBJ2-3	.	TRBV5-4	CASSPSASDTQYF
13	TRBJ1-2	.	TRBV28	CASSFLGNGGYTF
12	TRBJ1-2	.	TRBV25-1	CASSRTSYGYTF
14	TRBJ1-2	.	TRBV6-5	CASARILSNYGYTF
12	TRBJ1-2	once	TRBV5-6	CASSQRDYGYTF
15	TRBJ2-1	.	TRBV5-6	CASRAPGDVNNEQFF
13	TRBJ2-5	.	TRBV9	CASSVAVGETQYF
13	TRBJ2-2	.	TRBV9	CASSGRVTGELFF
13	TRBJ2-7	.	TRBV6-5	CASSSDGSYEQYF
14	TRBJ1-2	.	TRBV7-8	CASSLEQGLNGYTF
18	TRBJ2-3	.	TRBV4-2	CASSQDGRVERSTDTQYF
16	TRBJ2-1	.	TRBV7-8	CASSLGAGSSYNEQFF